This TCR beta chain was sequenced in a study of cytomegalovirus exposure and HLA in healthy donors. Study-level findings and limits: Later work associated 16,951 TCR beta sequences with HLA alleles at 0.05 false discovery rate. Most TCR sequences proved rare, with some public TCRs found in many donors. The Asian-associated ancestry cluster reportedly had fewer N-insertions than the approximately 670-donor mean in a later analysis.

Worth noting for this clone: The antigen is undetermined.

Researchers ran the PCR with 60 Vbeta and 13 Jbeta primers. Using immunoSEQ multiplex PCR, the repertoire was profiled, and TCRdb retains in-frame clones only, with some absent. The sample includes 180,000 or so clones, 70% to 80% seen only once; the top ten take around 3%. Germline CDR1 and CDR2: ENHRY and SYGVKD. Trimming took 6 bases from V and 5 from J, leaving 16 bases between them. The CDR3 is 14 residues long. The chain couples TRBV10-3 to TRBJ1-1; tentatively, D is TRBD1 (5 bases). This receptor was obtained from a male donor in good health and CMV-seronegative. Sequencing input: PBMCs. The chain's CDR3 is CAIREPGGNTEAFF. CDR3 sequence (DNA): TGTGCCATCAGAGAACCGGGGGGGAATACTGAAGCTTTCTTT.